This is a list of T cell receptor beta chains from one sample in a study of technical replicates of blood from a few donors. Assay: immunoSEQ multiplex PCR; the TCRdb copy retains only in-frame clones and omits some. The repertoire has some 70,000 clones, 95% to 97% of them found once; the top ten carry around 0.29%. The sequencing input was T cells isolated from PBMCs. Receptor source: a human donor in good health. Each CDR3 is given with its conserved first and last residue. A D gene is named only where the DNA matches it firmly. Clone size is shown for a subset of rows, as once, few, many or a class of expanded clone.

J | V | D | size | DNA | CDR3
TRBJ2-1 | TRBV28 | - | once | TGTGCCAGCGGCATGGAGGGCCTCTCCTACAATGAGCAGTTCTTC | CASGMEGLSYNEQFF
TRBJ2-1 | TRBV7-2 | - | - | TGTGCCAGCAGTCCCGGGGGAATTACTTCCTACAATGAGCAGTTCTTC | CASSPGGITSYNEQFF
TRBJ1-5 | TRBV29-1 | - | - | TGCAGCGTTGAAGTAAGGGAGGGTCAGCCCCAGCATTTT | CSVEVREGQPQHF
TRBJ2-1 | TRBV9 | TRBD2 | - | TGTGCCAGCAGCGTAGGGACTAGCGGGTCTTACAATGAGCAGTTCTTC | CASSVGTSGSYNEQFF
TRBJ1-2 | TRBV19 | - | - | TGTGCCAGTAGTACTGACACAGGCTACACCTTC | CASSTDTGYTF
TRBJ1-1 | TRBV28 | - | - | TGTGCCAGCGGCCGTCAAGACACTGAAGCTTTCTTT | CASGRQDTEAFF
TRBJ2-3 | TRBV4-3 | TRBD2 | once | TGCGCCAGCAGCCAAGGGAATAGCGGGAGTGGGGATACGCAGTATTTT | CASSQGNSGSGDTQYF
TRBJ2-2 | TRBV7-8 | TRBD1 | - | TGTGCCAGCAGCTTAGGGACAGGGGGGAACGGGGAGCTGTTTTTT | CASSLGTGGNGELFF
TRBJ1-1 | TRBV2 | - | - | TGTGCCAGCAGCGCTGAAGCTTTCTTT | CASSAEAFF
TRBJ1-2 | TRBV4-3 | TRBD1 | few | TGCGCCAGCAGCCAGGCCCTACAGGGGGACTATGGCTACACCTTC | CASSQALQGDYGYTF
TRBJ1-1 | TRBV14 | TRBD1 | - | TGTGCCAGCAGAAAAAGGGGGCAGGGCGAGGGCACTGAAGCTTTCTTT | CASRKRGQGEGTEAFF
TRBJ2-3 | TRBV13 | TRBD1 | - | TGTGCCAGCAGCGAGGCCGGGACAGGGGCCTGGTCCACAGATACGCAGTATTTT | CASSEAGTGAWSTDTQYF
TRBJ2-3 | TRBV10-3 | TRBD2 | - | TGTGCCAGCGGACTAGCGGGAGACGATACGCAGTATTTT | CASGLAGDDTQYF
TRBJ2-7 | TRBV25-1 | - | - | TGTGCCAGCAGTGGATACGGGACCTACGAGCAGTACTTC | CASSGYGTYEQYF
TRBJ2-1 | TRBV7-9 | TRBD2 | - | TGTGCCAGCAGCACGCCTCGGGGTAGCGGGAGCTCCTACAATGAGCAGTTCTTC | CASSTPRGSGSSYNEQFF
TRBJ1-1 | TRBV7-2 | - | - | TGTGCCAGCAGCTTAGTGGCAGGGTCTGAAGCTTTCTTT | CASSLVAGSEAFF
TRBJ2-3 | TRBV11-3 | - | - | TGTGCCAGCAGCTCAATCTGGGGGGAGTTGCCAGATACGCAGTATTTT | CASSSIWGELPDTQYF
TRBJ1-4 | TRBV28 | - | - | TGTGCCAGCAGCCGTCCGCAGGTAGAAAAACTGTTTTTT | CASSRPQVEKLFF
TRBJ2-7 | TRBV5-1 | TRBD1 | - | TGCGCCAGCAGCCCCGGGACAGGGGGCTACGAGCAGTACTTC | CASSPGTGGYEQYF
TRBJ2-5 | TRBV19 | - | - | TGTGCCAGTAGTAAGACCCGGGGAGAGACCCAGTACTTC | CASSKTRGETQYF
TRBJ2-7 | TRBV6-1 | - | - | TGTGCCAGCATCCTGAGCTACGAGCAGTACTTC | CASILSYEQYF
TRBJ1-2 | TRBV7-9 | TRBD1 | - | TGTGCCAGCAGCTTATTAGGACAGGGAGTTTATCGCTTC | CASSLLGQGVYRF
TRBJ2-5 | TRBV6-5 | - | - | TGTGCCAGCAGTTACCTGGACCTTAAGCGGGAGACCCAGTACTTC | CASSYLDLKRETQYF
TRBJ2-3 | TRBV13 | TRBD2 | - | TGTGCCAGCAGCTTAGATACTAGCGGGATCGTAGATACGCAGTATTTT | CASSLDTSGIVDTQYF
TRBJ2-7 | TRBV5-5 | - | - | TGTGCCAGCAGCCCAGGACTAGGGGGCTACGAGCAGTACTTC | CASSPGLGGYEQYF
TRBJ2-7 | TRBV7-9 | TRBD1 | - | TGTGCCAGCAGCATACGTCTGGGACAGGGCTTAACCTACGAGCAGTACTTC | CASSIRLGQGLTYEQYF
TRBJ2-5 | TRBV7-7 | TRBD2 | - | TGTGCCAGCAGCCCGCGTCGGACTAGCGGGAGCGGGGAGACCCAGTACTTC | CASSPRRTSGSGETQYF
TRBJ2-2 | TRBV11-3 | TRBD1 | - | TGTGCCAGCAGCTTAGATGGGACAGGGTACACCGGGGAGCTGTTTTTT | CASSLDGTGYTGELFF
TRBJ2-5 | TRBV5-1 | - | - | TGCGCCAGCAGCTTGGGTCCCGGCGGGGAGACCCAGTACTTC | CASSLGPGGETQYF
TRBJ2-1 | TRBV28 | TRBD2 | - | TGTGCCAGCAGTACCCTAGCGGGGGAAAATGAGCAGTTCTTC | CASSTLAGENEQFF
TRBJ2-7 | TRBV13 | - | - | TGTGCCAGCAGCCCCCCTCTGGGGCCCACTTCCTACGAGCAGTACTTC | CASSPPLGPTSYEQYF
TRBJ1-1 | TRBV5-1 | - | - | TGCGCCAGCAGCTTTGGGGGGGAAGACACTGAAGCTTTCTTT | CASSFGGEDTEAFF
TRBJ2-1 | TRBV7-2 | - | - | TGTGCCAGCAGCTTACCGGCTAGCGCGGGTCTGTTCTTC | CASSLPASAGLFF
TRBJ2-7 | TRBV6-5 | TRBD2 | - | TGTGCCAGCAGTCGGGGACTAGCGGGAGGGGGCGAGCAGTACTTC | CASSRGLAGGGEQYF
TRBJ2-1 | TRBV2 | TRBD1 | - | TGTGCCAGCAGTGAAGGCCCGGGACAGGGATATGAGCAGTTCTTC | CASSEGPGQGYEQFF
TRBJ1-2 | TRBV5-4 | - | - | TGTGCCAGCAGCCGCACAGGGCTATATGGCTACACCTTC | CASSRTGLYGYTF
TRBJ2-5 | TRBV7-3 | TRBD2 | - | TGTGCCAGCAGCAGACTAGCGTCGGAGACCCAGTACTTC | CASSRLASETQYF
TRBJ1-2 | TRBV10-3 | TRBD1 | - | TGTGCCATCCCCCAGGGGGCCTATGGCTACACCTTC | CAIPQGAYGYTF
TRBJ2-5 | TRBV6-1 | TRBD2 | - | TGTGCCAGCCTTAGCGGGAGTTTGGAGACCCAGTACTTC | CASLSGSLETQYF
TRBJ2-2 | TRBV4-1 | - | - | TGCGCCAGCAGCCATGAGGACTGGCACACCGGGGAGCTGTTTTTT | CASSHEDWHTGELFF
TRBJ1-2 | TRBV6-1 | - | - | TGTGCCACCAGGAATCTTGACAGGAACTATGGCTACACCTTC | CATRNLDRNYGYTF
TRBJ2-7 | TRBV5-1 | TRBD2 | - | TGCGCCAGCAGCGATAGGACTAGCGGTCCCTACGAGCAGTACTTC | CASSDRTSGPYEQYF
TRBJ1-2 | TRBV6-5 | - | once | TGTGCCAGCAAGTCCAATTCGGTATATGGCTACACCTTC | CASKSNSVYGYTF
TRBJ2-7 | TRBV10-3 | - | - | TGTGCCATCAGTGAAGGAACAGGGAGCTCCTACGAGCAGTACTTC | CAISEGTGSSYEQYF
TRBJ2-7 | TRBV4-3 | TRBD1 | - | TGCGCCAGCAGGCCCGGACAGGGAGCCTACGAGCAGTACTTC | CASRPGQGAYEQYF
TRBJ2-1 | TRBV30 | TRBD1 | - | TGTGCCTGGAGAGTGGACAGGGAGCAGTTCTTC | CAWRVDREQFF
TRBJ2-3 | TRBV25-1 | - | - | TGTGCCAGCAGTGAACGGGACACCCTGAGCACAGATACGCAGTATTTT | CASSERDTLSTDTQYF
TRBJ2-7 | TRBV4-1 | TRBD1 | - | TGCGCCAGCAGCCAGGGGACAGACTCCTACGAGCAGTACTTC | CASSQGTDSYEQYF
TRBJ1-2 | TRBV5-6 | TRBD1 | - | TGTGCCAGCAGATTGGACAGGCGACCCTATGGCTACACCTTC | CASRLDRRPYGYTF
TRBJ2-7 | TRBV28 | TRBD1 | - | TGTGCCAGCACAACCCCCGGGACAGCCTACGAGCAGTACTTC | CASTTPGTAYEQYF
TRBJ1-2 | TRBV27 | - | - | TGTGCCAGCTTAGCGGGGGATCACACAGGGAGTGGCTACACCTTC | CASLAGDHTGSGYTF
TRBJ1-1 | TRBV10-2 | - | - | TGCGCCAGCAGTGTTCGGGGAGTCACTGAAGCTTTCTTT | CASSVRGVTEAFF
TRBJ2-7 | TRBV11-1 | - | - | TGTGCCAGCAGCTTATGGGGCACTGCCTACGAGCAGTACTTC | CASSLWGTAYEQYF